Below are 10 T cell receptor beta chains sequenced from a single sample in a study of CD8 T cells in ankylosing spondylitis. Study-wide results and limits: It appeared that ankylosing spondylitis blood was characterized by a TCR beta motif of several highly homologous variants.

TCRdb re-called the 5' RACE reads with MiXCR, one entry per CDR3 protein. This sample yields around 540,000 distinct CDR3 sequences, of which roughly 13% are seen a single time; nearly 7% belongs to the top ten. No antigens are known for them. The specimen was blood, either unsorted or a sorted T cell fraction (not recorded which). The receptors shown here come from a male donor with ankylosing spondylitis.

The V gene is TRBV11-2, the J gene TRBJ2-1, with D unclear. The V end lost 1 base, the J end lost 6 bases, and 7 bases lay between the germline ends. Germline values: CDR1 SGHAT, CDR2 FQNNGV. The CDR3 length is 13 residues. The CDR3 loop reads CASSLGPPNEQFF. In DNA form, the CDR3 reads TGTGCCAGCAGCTTAGGGCCACCCAATGAGCAGTTCTTC.

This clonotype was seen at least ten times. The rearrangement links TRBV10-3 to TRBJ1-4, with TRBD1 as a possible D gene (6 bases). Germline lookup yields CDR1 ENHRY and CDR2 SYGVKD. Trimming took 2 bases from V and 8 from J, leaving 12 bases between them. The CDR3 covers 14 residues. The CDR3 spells CAISEAGVQEKLFF. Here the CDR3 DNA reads TGTGCCATCAGTGAGGCAGGGGTTCAGGAAAAACTGTTTTTT.

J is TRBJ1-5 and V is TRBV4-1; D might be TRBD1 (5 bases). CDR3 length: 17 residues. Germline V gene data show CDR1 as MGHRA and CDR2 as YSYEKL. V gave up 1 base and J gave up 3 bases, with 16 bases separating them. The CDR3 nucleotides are TGCGCCAGCAGCCAAGGTCTTACCGGGACGCCCAATCAGCCCCAGCATTTT. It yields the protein CASSQGLTGTPNQPQHF.

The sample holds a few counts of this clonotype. CDR3 in amino acids: CASSQNWDGGDTQYF. The DNA for the CDR3 is TGTGCCAGCAGCCAAAATTGGGACGGAGGAGATACGCAGTATTTT. V and J are TRBV3-1 and TRBJ2-3, with D perhaps TRBD1 or TRBD2 (5 bases each). CDR1 and CDR2 (germline): LGHDT, YNNKEL (reference sequence). V was clipped by 2 bases and J by 5 bases, with 14 bases between them. This CDR3 has 15 amino acids.

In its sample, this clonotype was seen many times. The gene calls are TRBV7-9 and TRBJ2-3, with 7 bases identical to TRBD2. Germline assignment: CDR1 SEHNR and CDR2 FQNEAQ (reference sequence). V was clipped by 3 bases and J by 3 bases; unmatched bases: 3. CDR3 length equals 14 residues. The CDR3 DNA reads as TGTGCCAGCAGCTTCGGGCGGGAGACAGATACGCAGTATTTT. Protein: CASSFGRETDTQYF. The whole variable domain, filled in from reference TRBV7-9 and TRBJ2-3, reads DTGVSQNPRHKITKRGQNVTFRCDPISEHNRLYWYRQTLGQGPEFLTYFQNEAQLEKSRLLSDRFSAERPKGSFSTLEIQRTEQGDSAMYLCASSFGRETDTQYFGPGTRLTVL.

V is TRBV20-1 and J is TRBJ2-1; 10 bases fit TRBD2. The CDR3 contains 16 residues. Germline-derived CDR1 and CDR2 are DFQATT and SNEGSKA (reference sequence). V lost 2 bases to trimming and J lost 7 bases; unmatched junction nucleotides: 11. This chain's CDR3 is CSARSASGRPGNEQFF. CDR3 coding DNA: TGCAGTGCTAGAAGCGCTAGCGGGAGACCGGGGAATGAGCAGTTCTTC.

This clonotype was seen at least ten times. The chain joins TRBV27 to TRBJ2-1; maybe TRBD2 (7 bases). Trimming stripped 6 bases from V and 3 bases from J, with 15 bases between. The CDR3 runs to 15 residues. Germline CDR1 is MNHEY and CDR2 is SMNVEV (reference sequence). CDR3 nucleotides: TGTGCCAGCAGCGGTGCGGGGGCCCTCTACAATGAGCAGTTCTTC. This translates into CASSGAGALYNEQFF.

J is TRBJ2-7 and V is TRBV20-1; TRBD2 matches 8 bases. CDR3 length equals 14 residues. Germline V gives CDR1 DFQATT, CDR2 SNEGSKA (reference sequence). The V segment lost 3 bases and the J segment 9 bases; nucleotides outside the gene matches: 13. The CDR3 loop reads CSASLAGLPLGQYF. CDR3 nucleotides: TGCAGTGCTAGCTTAGCGGGACTCCCCCTGGGGCAGTACTTC.

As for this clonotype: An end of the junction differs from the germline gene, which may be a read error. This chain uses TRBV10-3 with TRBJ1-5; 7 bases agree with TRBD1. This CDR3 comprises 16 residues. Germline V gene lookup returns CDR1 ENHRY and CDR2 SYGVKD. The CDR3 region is CAISSQGGDSDQPQHF. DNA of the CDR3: TGTGCCATCAGTTCCCAGGGGGGCGATAGCGATCAGCCCCAGCATTTT.

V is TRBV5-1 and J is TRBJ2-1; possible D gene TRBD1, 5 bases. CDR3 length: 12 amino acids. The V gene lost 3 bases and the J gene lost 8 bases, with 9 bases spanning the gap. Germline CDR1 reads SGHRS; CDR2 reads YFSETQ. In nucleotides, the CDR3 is TGCGCCAGCAGCTACCAGGGCCATGAGCAGTTCTTC. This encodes CASSYQGHEQFF.